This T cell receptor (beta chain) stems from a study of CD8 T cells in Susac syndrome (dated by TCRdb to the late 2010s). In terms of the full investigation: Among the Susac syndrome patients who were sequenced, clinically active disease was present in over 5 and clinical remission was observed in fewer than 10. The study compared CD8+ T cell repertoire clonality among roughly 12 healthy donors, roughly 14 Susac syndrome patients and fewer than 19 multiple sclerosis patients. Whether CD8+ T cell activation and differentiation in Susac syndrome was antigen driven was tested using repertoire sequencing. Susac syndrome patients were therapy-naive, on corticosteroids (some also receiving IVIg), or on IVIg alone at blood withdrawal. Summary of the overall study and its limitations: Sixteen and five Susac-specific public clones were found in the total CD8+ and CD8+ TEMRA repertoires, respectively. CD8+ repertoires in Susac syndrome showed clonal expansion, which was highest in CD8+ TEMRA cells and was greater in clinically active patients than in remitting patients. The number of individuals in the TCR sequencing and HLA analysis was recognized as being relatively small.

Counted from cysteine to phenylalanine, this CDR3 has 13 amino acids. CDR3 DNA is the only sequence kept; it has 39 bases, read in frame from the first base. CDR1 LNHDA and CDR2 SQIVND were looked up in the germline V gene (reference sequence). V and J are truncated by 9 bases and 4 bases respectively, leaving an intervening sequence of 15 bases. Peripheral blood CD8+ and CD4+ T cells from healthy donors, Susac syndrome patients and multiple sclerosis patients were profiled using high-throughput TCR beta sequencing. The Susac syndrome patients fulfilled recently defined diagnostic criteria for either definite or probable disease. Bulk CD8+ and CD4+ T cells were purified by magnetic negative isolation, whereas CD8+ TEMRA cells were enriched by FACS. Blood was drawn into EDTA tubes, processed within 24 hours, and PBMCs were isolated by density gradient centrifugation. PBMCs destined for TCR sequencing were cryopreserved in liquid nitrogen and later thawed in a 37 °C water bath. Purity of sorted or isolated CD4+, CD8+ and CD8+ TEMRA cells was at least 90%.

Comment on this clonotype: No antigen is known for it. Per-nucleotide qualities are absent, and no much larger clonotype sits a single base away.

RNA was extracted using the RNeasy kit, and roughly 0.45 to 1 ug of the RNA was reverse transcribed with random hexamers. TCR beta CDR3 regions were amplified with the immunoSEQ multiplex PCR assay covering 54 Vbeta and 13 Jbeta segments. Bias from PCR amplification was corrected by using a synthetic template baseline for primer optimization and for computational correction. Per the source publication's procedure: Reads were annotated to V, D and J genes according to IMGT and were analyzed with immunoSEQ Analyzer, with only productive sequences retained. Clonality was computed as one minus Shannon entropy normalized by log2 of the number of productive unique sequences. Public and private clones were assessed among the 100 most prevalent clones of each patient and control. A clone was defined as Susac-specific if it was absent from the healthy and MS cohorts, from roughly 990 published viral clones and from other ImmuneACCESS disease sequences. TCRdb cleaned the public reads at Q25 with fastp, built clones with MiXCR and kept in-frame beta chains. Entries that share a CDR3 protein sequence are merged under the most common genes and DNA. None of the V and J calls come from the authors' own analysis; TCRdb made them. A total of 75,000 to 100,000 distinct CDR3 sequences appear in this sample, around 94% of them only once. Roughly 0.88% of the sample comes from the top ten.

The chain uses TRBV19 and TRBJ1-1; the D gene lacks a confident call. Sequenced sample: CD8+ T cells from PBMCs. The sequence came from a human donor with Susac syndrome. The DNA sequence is TGTGCCAGCTTAGCTCCAGGCGGCACTGAAGCTTTCTTT. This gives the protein CASLAPGGTEAFF. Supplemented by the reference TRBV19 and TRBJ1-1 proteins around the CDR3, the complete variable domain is DGGITQSPKYLFRKEGQNVTLSCEQNLNHDAMYWYRQDPGQGLRLIYYSQIVNDFQKGDIAEGYSVSREKKESFPLTVTSAQKNPTAFYLCASLAPGGTEAFFGQGTRLTVV.